This is a list of T cell receptor beta chains from one sample in a study of cytomegalovirus exposure and HLA in healthy donors. Only in-frame clones appear in the TCRdb table, and some are missing; sequencing was by immunoSEQ multiplex PCR. The sample has 200,000 or so clones; about 81% are singletons. Specimen: PBMCs. The receptor source for this set is a woman between 40 and 50 years old in good health and CMV-seronegative. Each CDR3 is given with its conserved first and last residue. The order of the fields is clone size, J gene, V gene, D gene, CDR3 DNA, CDR3 protein. D genes are given only for firm matches. Clone size, where shown, is once, few, many, or a class for clones that have expanded.

>-|TRBJ1-2|TRBV7-9|-
TGTGCCAGCACCCTCTTGGGGGGGCGCGACTATGGCTACACCTTC
CASTLLGGRDYGYTF
>-|TRBJ2-1|TRBV5-4|TRBD1
TGTGCCAGCAGCCATCCGGGACAGGGGGGTGGCAATGAGCAGTTCTTC
CASSHPGQGGGNEQFF
>-|TRBJ1-3|TRBV18|TRBD1
TGTGCCAGCTCCCCCGCCGGGACAGGACGCTCTGGAAACACCATATATTTT
CASSPAGTGRSGNTIYF
>-|TRBJ2-3|TRBV30|-
TGTGCCTGGAAGTATACGGGCACAGATACGCAGTATTTT
CAWKYTGTDTQYF
>-|TRBJ1-2|TRBV5-4|-
TGTGCCAGCAAGGAGACCTATGGCTACACCTTC
CASKETYGYTF
>-|TRBJ2-3|TRBV30|TRBD2
TGTGCCTGGAAGAGACTAGCGGGAGGGCCGAGGAACACAGATACGCAGTATTTT
CAWKRLAGGPRNTDTQYF
>-|TRBJ2-7|TRBV4-2|TRBD2
TGTGCCAGCAGCCAACAAAGGAAAGGACTAGCGGGAGCCTACGAGCAGTACTTC
CASSQQRKGLAGAYEQYF
>-|TRBJ2-5|TRBV10-2|-
TGCGCCAGCAGTGAAATCATGGAGACCCAGTACTTC
CASSEIMETQYF
>few|TRBJ2-7|TRBV4-2|TRBD2
TGTGCCAGCAGCCAAGATAGAACGGGAGGGCCCTCTTACGAGCAGTACTTC
CASSQDRTGGPSYEQYF
>few|TRBJ2-5|TRBV19|TRBD1
TGTGCCAGTAAGATGGGACAGGGACTCAACCGCCCAGAGACCCAGTACTTC
CASKMGQGLNRPETQYF
>-|TRBJ2-7|TRBV28|TRBD1
TGTGCCAGTAAGGGGACAGGGAGGTCCTACGAGCAGTACTTC
CASKGTGRSYEQYF
>-|TRBJ1-4|TRBV28|-
TGTGCCAGCAGTTTATTAGGTCAGGCGAATGAAAAACTGTTTTTT
CASSLLGQANEKLFF
>-|TRBJ2-3|TRBV7-6|-
TGTGCCAGCAGCTTAGCACAGGGCACAGATACGCAGTATTTT
CASSLAQGTDTQYF
>-|TRBJ2-5|TRBV11-2|TRBD1
TGTGCCAGCAACTTAAGACAGGGGTCTATCCTGCGGGAGACCCAGTACTTC
CASNLRQGSILRETQYF
>-|TRBJ2-1|TRBV10-2|TRBD2
TGCGCCAGCAGTGAGTCAGCGGGAGGTTATAGTGAGCAGTTCTTC
CASSESAGGYSEQFF
>-|TRBJ2-7|TRBV27|TRBD1
TGTGCCAGCAGTCCCAGGACAGGCCGCTACGAGCAGTACTTC
CASSPRTGRYEQYF
>-|TRBJ1-1|TRBV5-1|-
TGCGCCAGCAGCTTGACAGGGCTGAACACTGAAGCTTTCTTT
CASSLTGLNTEAFF
>-|TRBJ2-7|TRBV25-1|-
TGTGCCAGCAGCGTATCCGTACTCGGGGAGCAGTACTTC
CASSVSVLGEQYF
>-|TRBJ2-7|TRBV6-1|TRBD1
TGTGCCAGCAGAGAAACCGGGACAGGGGTTGACGAGCAGTACTTC
CASRETGTGVDEQYF
>-|TRBJ2-3|TRBV5-6|TRBD1
TGTGCCAGCAGGGGACAGGGGGGCACAGATACGCAGTATTTT
CASRGQGGTDTQYF
>once|TRBJ2-4|TRBV28|TRBD1
TGTGCCAGCAGTTTTTACGGGACAGGGAAAAACATTCAGTACTTC
CASSFYGTGKNIQYF
>-|TRBJ2-5|TRBV5-5|TRBD1
TGTGCCAGCAGCTATCACCGGGACAGGGGACAGGAGACCCAGTACTTC
CASSYHRDRGQETQYF
>-|TRBJ2-1|TRBV9|-
TGTGCCAGCAGCGTAGACAGTAACAATGAGCAGTTCTTC
CASSVDSNNEQFF
>-|TRBJ1-1|TRBV11-3|-
TGTGCCAGCAGCCCCTGGGAGGGTGGGACTGAAGCTTTCTTT
CASSPWEGGTEAFF
>-|TRBJ1-1|TRBV18|-
TGTGCCAGCTCACCGGACACCCGAGGTACTGAAGCTTTCTTT
CASSPDTRGTEAFF
>-|TRBJ2-3|TRBV7-2|-
TGTGCCAGCAGCTTAAACCCAGCGGCAGATACGCAGTATTTT
CASSLNPAADTQYF
>few|TRBJ1-2|TRBV5-4|TRBD1
TGTGCCAGCAGATCGACAGGGACGGATGGCTACACCTTC
CASRSTGTDGYTF
>-|TRBJ2-7|TRBV4-1|TRBD1
TGCGCCAGCAGCCAAACCCCGCAGGGGGCCTCCTACGAGCAGTACTTC
CASSQTPQGASYEQYF
>-|TRBJ2-2|TRBV29-1|-
TGCAGCGTTGGTGCACTCGGGGACACCGGGGAGCTGTTTTTT
CSVGALGDTGELFF
>-|TRBJ2-7|TRBV18|-
TGTGCCAGCTCACCCCCAGGGTACGAGCAGTACTTC
CASSPPGYEQYF
>many|TRBJ2-1|TRBV15|TRBD2
TGTGCCACCAGCAGGCGGACTAGCGGGACCGATGAGCAGTTCTTC
CATSRRTSGTDEQFF
>-|TRBJ1-2|TRBV6-6|-
TGTGCCAGCAGCCCCTCCTGGACAGAGGATATCTATGGCTACACCTTC
CASSPSWTEDIYGYTF
>-|TRBJ2-7|TRBV9|-
TGTGCCAGCAGCGAGAGGGGGGGGTTCCTACCGACCTACGAGCAGTACTTC
CASSERGGFLPTYEQYF
>once|TRBJ2-1|TRBV6-4|TRBD2
TGTGCCAGCAGTGAATTAGTGGGAGGGCCCTACAATGAGCAGTTCTTC
CASSELVGGPYNEQFF
>few|TRBJ1-5|TRBV5-5|-
TGTGCCAGCAGCCTAACATTAACAGGGAATCAGCCCCAGCATTTT
CASSLTLTGNQPQHF
>-|TRBJ2-5|TRBV5-1|TRBD2
TGCGCCAGCAGCTTGGCCTCGGGGCTCGGGGGGGAGACCCAGTACTTC
CASSLASGLGGETQYF
>-|TRBJ2-3|TRBV7-9|TRBD2
TGTGCCAGCAGCCCAATAGCGGGAGTGACAGATACGCAGTATTTT
CASSPIAGVTDTQYF